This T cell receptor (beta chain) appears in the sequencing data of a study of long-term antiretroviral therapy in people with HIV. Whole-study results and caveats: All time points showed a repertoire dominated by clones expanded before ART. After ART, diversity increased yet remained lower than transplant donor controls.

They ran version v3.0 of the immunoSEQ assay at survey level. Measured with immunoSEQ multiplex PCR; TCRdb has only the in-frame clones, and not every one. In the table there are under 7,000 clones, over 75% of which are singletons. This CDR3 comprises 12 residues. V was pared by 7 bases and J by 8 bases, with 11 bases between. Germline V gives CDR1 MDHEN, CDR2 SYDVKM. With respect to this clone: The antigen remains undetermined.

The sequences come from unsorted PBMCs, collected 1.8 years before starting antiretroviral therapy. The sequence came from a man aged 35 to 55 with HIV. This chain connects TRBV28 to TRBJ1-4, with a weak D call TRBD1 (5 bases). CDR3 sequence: CASTPRGEKLFF. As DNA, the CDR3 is TGTGCCAGCACCCCCCGGGGGGAAAAACTGTTTTTT.